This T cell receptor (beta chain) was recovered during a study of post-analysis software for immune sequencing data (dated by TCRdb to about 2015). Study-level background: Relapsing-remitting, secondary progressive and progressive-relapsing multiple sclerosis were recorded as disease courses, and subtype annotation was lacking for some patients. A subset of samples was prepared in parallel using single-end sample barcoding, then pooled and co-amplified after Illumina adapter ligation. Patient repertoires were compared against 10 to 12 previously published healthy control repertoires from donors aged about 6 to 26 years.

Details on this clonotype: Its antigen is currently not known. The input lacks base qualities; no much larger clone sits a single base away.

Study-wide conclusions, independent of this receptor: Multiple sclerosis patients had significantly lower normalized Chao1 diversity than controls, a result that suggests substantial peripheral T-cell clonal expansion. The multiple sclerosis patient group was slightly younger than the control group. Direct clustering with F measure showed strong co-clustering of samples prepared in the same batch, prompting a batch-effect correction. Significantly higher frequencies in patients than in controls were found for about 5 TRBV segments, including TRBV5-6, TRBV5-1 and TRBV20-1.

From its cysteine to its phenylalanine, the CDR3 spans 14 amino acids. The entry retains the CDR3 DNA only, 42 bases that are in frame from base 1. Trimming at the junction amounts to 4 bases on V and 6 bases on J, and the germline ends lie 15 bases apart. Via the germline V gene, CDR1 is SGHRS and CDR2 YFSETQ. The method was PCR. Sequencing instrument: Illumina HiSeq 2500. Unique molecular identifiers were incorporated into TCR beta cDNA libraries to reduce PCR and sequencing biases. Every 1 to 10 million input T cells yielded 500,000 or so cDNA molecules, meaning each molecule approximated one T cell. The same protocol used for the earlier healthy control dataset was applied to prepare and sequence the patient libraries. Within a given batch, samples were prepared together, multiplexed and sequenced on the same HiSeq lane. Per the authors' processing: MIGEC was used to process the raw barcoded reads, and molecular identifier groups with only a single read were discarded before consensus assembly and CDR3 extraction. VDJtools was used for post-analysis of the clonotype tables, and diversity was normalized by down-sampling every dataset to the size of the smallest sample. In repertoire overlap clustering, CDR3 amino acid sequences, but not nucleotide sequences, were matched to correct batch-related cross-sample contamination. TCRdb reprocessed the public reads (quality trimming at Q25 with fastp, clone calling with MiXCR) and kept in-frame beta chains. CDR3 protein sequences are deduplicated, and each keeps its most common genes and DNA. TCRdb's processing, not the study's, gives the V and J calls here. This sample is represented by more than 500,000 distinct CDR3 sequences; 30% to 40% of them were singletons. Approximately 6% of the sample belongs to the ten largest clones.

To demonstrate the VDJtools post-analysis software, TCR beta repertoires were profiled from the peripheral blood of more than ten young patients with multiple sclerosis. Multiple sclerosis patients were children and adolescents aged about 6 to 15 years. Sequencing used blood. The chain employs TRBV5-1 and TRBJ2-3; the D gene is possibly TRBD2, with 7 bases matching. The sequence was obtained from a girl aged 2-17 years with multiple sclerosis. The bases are TGCGCCAGCAGCCTCGGGGGGCCAGGTGATACGCAGTATTTT. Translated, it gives CASSLGGPGDTQYF.